These T cell receptor beta chains were read from a single sample in a study of identical twins. TCRdb analysed the 5' RACE reads with MiXCR anew, one entry per CDR3 protein. The sample consists of about 430,000 distinct CDR3 sequences, under 20% of them appearing once. The sequenced sample consisted of naive T cells sorted from blood. These TCRs come from a man aged 45-65 years in good health. Each CDR3 is given without its conserved first and last residue.

cdr3_aa	v_call	j_call
ASRFGSGVWEPGQSYEQY	TRBV12-3/TRBV12-4	TRBJ2-7
ASSSQGNTIY	TRBV11-2	TRBJ1-3
ASSSLEEQETQY	TRBV12-3/TRBV12-4	TRBJ2-5
ASSPSLQNQF	TRBV7-2	TRBJ2-1
ASSSPTSGTYNEQF	TRBV6-5	TRBJ2-1
AWSQLGGDTQY	TRBV30	TRBJ2-3
ASSLKGALNEQY	TRBV5-6	TRBJ2-7
ASSSPGLAGNEQF	TRBV11-2	TRBJ2-1
ASSSNRGTMNTEAF	TRBV7-9	TRBJ1-1
ASNLAPSGGPSTDTQY	TRBV10-2	TRBJ2-3
ASSEYSGAPYNEQF	TRBV25-1	TRBJ2-1
AISEGPNRYEQY	TRBV10-3	TRBJ2-7
ASSQYRYEQY	TRBV3-1	TRBJ2-7
ASNNRVFNEQF	TRBV6-2/TRBV6-3	TRBJ2-1
ASSPGSGNEQF	TRBV5-6	TRBJ2-1
ASSPPTGRYSYEQY	TRBV28	TRBJ2-7
SARSSHPLNEQF	TRBV20-1	TRBJ2-1
ATSDSSGRVSADTQY	TRBV24-1	TRBJ2-3
SVAGGAPGYNEQF	TRBV29-1	TRBJ2-1
ASLAKHNTEAF	TRBV12-3/TRBV12-4	TRBJ1-1
SVADGEETQY	TRBV29-1	TRBJ2-5
SVEDGLAAYNEQF	TRBV29-1	TRBJ2-1